This TCR beta chain originates from a study of long-term antiretroviral therapy in people with HIV. Germline CDR1 and CDR2: SGDLS and YYNGEE. The CDR3 covers 15 residues. With 0 bases removed from V and 1 base from J, the gap between germline ends came to 9 bases. Sequencing used immunoSEQ v3.0 at survey level. Generated by immunoSEQ multiplex PCR, the TCRdb table keeps only in-frame clones and is missing some. Among roughly 30,000 clones, about 95% were seen once, and the ten largest hold around 3%. The source of this sequence is a man aged 45-65 years with HIV. Here the sequenced sample was unsorted PBMCs, taken 5.3 years after starting antiretroviral therapy. This chain links TRBV9 with TRBJ2-3, with D perhaps TRBD1 or TRBD2 (5 bases each). Here the CDR3 reads CASSVGSGRTDTQYF. DNA of the CDR3: TGTGCCAGCAGCGTAGGATCGGGGCGCACAGATACGCAGTATTTT.